The rows below give T cell receptor beta chains drawn from one sample of a study of blood T cell repertoires in COVID-19. Clones were sequenced by immunoSEQ multiplex PCR, and TCRdb holds only the in-frame ones, with some missing. The data contain 150,000 to 200,000 clones, 80% to 90% of them singletons. The source material was peripheral blood. The receptors derive from a man aged 55 to 70 with acute or convalescent COVID-19. Each CDR3 is given with its conserved first and last residue. The D gene is left open where the match is weak. Only some rows state a clone size, as once, few, many or a class for expanded clones.

D: -
V: TRBV2
size: -
J: TRBJ2-2
DNA: TGTGCCAGCAGTCAAGATACTAGCAGAGGGGAGCTGTTTTTT
CDR3: CASSQDTSRGELFF

D: -
V: TRBV6-1
size: -
J: TRBJ1-5
DNA: TGTGCCAGCTACAGGGACATGGGGAATCAGCCCCAGCATTTT
CDR3: CASYRDMGNQPQHF

D: TRBD1
V: TRBV5-1
size: once
J: TRBJ2-2
DNA: TGCGCCTTCCGACAGGGGGGCAACACCGGGGAGCTGTTTTTT
CDR3: CAFRQGGNTGELFF

D: TRBD2
V: TRBV2
size: -
J: TRBJ2-1
DNA: TGTGCCAGCAACCGAGGCCGGACTAGCGGGGGGTCCAATGAGCAGTTCTTC
CDR3: CASNRGRTSGGSNEQFF

D: -
V: TRBV11-2
size: -
J: TRBJ2-1
DNA: TGTGCCAGCAGCGCGTACACAGGGTCTGAGCAGTTCTTC
CDR3: CASSAYTGSEQFF

D: TRBD1
V: TRBV7-2
size: -
J: TRBJ1-2
DNA: TGTGCCAGCAGCTTGCAGGACAGGGGGCATGGCTACACCTTC
CDR3: CASSLQDRGHGYTF

D: -
V: TRBV6-2/TRBV6-3
size: once
J: TRBJ1-1
DNA: TGTGCCAGCAGTTATGCTAGAAACACTGAAGCTTTCTTT
CDR3: CASSYARNTEAFF

D: -
V: TRBV29-1
size: -
J: TRBJ2-7
DNA: TGCAGCGCCGGGACACCGAACTCCTACGAGCAGTACTTC
CDR3: CSAGTPNSYEQYF

D: TRBD2
V: TRBV27
size: -
J: TRBJ2-1
DNA: TGTGCCAGCAGTTTAGTGGCGGGGGACTACAATGAGCAGTTCTTC
CDR3: CASSLVAGDYNEQFF

D: TRBD2
V: TRBV30
size: -
J: TRBJ2-3
DNA: TGTGCCTGGAGTGCCGGGGAGGGCCGCACAGATACGCAGTATTTT
CDR3: CAWSAGEGRTDTQYF

D: -
V: TRBV6-5
size: -
J: TRBJ1-5
DNA: TGTGCCAGCACGGACCTACAGGGCAATCAGCCCCAGCATTTT
CDR3: CASTDLQGNQPQHF

D: -
V: TRBV30
size: -
J: TRBJ1-4
DNA: TGTGCCTGGAGTGGCTTGGGAGATGCTAATGAAAAACTGTTTTTT
CDR3: CAWSGLGDANEKLFF

D: TRBD1
V: TRBV2
size: -
J: TRBJ1-6
DNA: TGTGCCAGCAGTGGACAGGGGGCCAGATCACCCCTCCACTTT
CDR3: CASSGQGARSPLHF

D: TRBD1
V: TRBV4-1
size: -
J: TRBJ2-5
DNA: TGCGCCAGCAGCCCAGAGGGACAGGGGGCCCACCAAGAGACCCAGTACTTC
CDR3: CASSPEGQGAHQETQYF

D: -
V: TRBV27
size: once
J: TRBJ1-1
DNA: TGTGCCAGCAGCCAAAATCAGGTGATCGCTACTGAAGCTTTCTTT
CDR3: CASSQNQVIATEAFF

D: -
V: TRBV5-1
size: -
J: TRBJ2-7
DNA: TGCGCCAGCAGCCCTACCGAGGCGGGATACGAGCAGTACTTC
CDR3: CASSPTEAGYEQYF

D: TRBD1
V: TRBV11-2
size: -
J: TRBJ2-6
DNA: TGTGCCAGCAGTTCTTACGGGACAGCGCACTCCGGGGCCAACGTCCTGACTTTC
CDR3: CASSSYGTAHSGANVLTF

D: -
V: TRBV5-1
size: -
J: TRBJ1-2
DNA: TGCGCCAGCAGCTTGGGATACAGGGATGGCTACACCTTC
CDR3: CASSLGYRDGYTF

D: -
V: TRBV19
size: -
J: TRBJ2-7
DNA: TGTGCCAGCCGTTTCGGGTACGAGCAGTACTTC
CDR3: CASRFGYEQYF

D: -
V: TRBV5-1
size: -
J: TRBJ2-5
DNA: TGCGCCAGCAGCTTGGCGGGGAGGATACAAGAGACCCAGTACTTC
CDR3: CASSLAGRIQETQYF

D: -
V: TRBV7-3
size: -
J: TRBJ1-4
DNA: TGTGCCAGCAGCCGACAGCCTAATGAAAAACTGTTTTTT
CDR3: CASSRQPNEKLFF

D: -
V: TRBV2
size: -
J: TRBJ1-5
DNA: TGTGCCAGCAGTCCAGGTGGGCCTACCAGAAATTTT
CDR3: CASSPGGPTRNF

D: -
V: TRBV2
size: -
J: TRBJ1-3
DNA: TGTGCCAGCAGCGATGAGCAATACTCTGGAAACACCATATATTTT
CDR3: CASSDEQYSGNTIYF

D: TRBD2
V: TRBV2
size: -
J: TRBJ2-3
DNA: TGTGCCACCCCTAGCGGGGGGAGAGGAGATACGCAGTATTTT
CDR3: CATPSGGRGDTQYF

D: -
V: TRBV19
size: -
J: TRBJ2-3
DNA: TGTGCCAGTAGTGGGTCACAGGGCCGCACAGATACGCAGTATTTT
CDR3: CASSGSQGRTDTQYF

D: -
V: TRBV6-6
size: -
J: TRBJ1-3
DNA: TGTGCCAGCGGGACATTCTCGTCCACCATATATTTT
CDR3: CASGTFSSTIYF

D: TRBD1
V: TRBV19
size: -
J: TRBJ1-6
DNA: TGTGCCAGTAGACCGGACAGGGTCGGTAATTCACCCCTCCACTTT
CDR3: CASRPDRVGNSPLHF

D: -
V: TRBV12-3/TRBV12-4
size: -
J: TRBJ2-5
DNA: TGTGCCAGCAGTTTCAGGGGGGCCACCCAGTACTTC
CDR3: CASSFRGATQYF

D: -
V: TRBV29-1
size: -
J: TRBJ1-2
DNA: TGCAGCGGCGGTGACAGGTGGGGCTATGGCTACACCTTC
CDR3: CSGGDRWGYGYTF